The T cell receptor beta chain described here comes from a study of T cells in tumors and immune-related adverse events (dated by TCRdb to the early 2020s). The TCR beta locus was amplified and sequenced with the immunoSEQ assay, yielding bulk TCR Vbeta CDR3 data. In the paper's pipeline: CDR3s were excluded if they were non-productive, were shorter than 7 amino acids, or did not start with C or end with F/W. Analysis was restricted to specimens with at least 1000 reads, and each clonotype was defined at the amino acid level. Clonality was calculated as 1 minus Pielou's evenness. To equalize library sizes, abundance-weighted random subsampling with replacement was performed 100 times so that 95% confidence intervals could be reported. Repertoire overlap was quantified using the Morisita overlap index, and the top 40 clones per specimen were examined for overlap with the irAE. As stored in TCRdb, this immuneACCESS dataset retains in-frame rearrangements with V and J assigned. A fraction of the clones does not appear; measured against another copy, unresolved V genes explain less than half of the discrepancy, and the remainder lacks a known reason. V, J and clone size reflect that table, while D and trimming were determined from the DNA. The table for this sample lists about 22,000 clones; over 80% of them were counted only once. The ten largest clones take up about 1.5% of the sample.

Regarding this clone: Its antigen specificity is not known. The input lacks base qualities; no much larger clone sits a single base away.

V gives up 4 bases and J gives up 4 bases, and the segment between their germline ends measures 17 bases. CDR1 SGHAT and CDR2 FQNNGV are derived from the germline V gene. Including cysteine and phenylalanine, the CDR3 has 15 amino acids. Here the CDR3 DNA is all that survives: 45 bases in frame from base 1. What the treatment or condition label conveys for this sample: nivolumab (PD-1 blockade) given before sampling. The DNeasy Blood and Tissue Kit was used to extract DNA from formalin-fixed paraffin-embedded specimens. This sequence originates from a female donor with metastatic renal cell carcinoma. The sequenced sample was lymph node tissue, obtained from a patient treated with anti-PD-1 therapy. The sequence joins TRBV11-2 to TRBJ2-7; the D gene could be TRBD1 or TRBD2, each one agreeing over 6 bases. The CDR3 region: CASSSPGRGPYEQYF. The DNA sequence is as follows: TGTGCCAGCAGCTCTCCGGGACGGGGGCCTTACGAGCAGTACTTC.